This TCR beta chain is drawn from a study of blood T cells in healthy people across ages (dated by TCRdb to between 2014 and 2016). About the full investigation: In model experiments, template switching captured about one uniquely barcoded TCR beta cDNA molecule for every two T cells. Two additional independent replicas of 1 million unique cDNA reads from the same blood draw were analyzed for two donors (one aged 18 to 30 and one aged 80 or older). The donors were split into four age groups: young (average around 17 years), middle-aged (nearly 40), aged (62) and long-lived (under 85). To avoid experimental bias, donors of different ages were spread randomly across the sequencing lanes. The study measured age-related changes in TCR beta repertoire diversity using deep sequencing normalized with unique cDNA molecular identifiers.

On this clonotype: This clone's antigen is unknown. Per-nucleotide qualities are absent, and no much larger clonotype sits a single base away.

The full study reports these points: Estimates of total diversity from one million sequenced T cells were regarded as lower bounds and underestimates. Compared with the aged group, more naive CD4+ T cells, fewer expanded clones and increased TCR diversity were shown by the long-lived group, suggesting age selection. Since profiling was done on bulk unsorted PBMCs, naive and antigen-experienced compartments could not be conclusively compared. Observed TCR beta diversity per million T cells fell roughly linearly with age, and a significant reduction was already apparent by age roughly 40. There was a strong correlation between observed TCR beta diversity and the percentage of naive T cells measured by flow cytometry. The CMV infection status of donors was not known, potentially confounding age-related changes in expanded clonotypes.

Libraries were prepared through 5' RACE. Sequencing instrument: Illumina HiSeq 2500. A second about 6 to 11 cycle PCR used a sample-barcoded 5' primer and a J-beta primer mix. A template-switch 5' adaptor carrying 12 random nucleotides introduced a unique molecular identifier onto each TCR beta cDNA molecule. Each sample yielded at least 2.5 million CDR3-containing paired-end reads. All of the RNA was converted into first-strand cDNA using the Mint cDNA synthesis kit, with a TRBC-specific oligonucleotide serving as the primer. All cDNA was treated with uracil-DNA glycosylase and then went through a first 18-cycle PCR with the universal primers M1SS and BC2_uni_R. The study's processing was this. Each sample was normalized by randomly selecting 1 million high-quality reads, each carrying a distinct molecular identifier. Reads with shared molecular identifiers were discarded instead of being binned into consensus sequences. MiTCR, run with a Q25 quality threshold and the strictest error-elimination algorithm, handled CDR3 identification, clonotype clustering and error correction. A nonparametric unseen species model using Euler transformation provided a lower-bound estimate of total TCR beta diversity. Using fastp trimming at Q25 and MiXCR clonotype assembly, TCRdb reanalyzed the public sequencing data and kept in-frame beta chains. Rows with a matching CDR3 protein are joined into one entry that keeps the most common DNA and genes. For this entry, the V and J calls and clone size follow TCRdb and not the study's own pipeline. Present in this sample are roughly 2 million distinct CDR3 sequences, roughly 50% of which were seen just once. 2.1% of the sample is taken by the ten largest.

The CDR3 starts with the cysteine, ends with the phenylalanine, and has 16 residues. The entry retains the CDR3 DNA only, 48 bases that are in frame from base 1. Germline trimming amounts to 4 bases on V and 0 bases on J, with 6 as the count of junction bases outside the gene matches. From a lookup of the germline V gene (reference sequence), CDR1 and CDR2 are SEHNR and FQNEAQ. The roughly 42 donors, aged roughly 6 to 90 years, were systemically healthy Caucasian individuals from Russia. Around 10 milliliters of peripheral blood were collected from each donor into EDTA-treated Vacutainer tubes. Ficoll-Paque density-gradient centrifugation was used to isolate PBMCs, with at least 6 million per sample. Total RNA, at least 5 micrograms per sample, was extracted from PBMCs with Trizol reagent. For every donor, flow cytometry on a PBMC aliquot measured the percentage of naive CD45RAhigh/CD27high T cells.

Sequenced material: blood. The sequence derives from a woman aged 40-49 years in good health. The chain couples TRBV7-9 to TRBJ2-1; 7 junctional bases match TRBD1. The DNA is TGTGCCAGCAGCTCACAGGGGACAGTCTCCTACAATGAGCAGTTCTTC. This is translated as CASSSQGTVSYNEQFF.